The 20 T cell receptor beta chains presented below share a single source sample, sequenced in a study of OX40 agonist ivuxolimab in advanced cancers. Profiled with immunoSEQ multiplex PCR; TCRdb holds only in-frame clones, not every one. The sample includes tens of thousands of clones, roughly four fifths of them seen just once. The sequencing here drew on CD4+ or CD8+ T cells sorted from blood, taken in a trial of the OX40 agonist ivuxolimab. The receptors originated from an adult with an advanced solid tumor such as melanoma, head and neck, liver or kidney cancer.

This sequence joins TRBV19 and TRBJ1-2, with TRBD1 matching over 9 bases. V trimming: 6 bases; J trimming: 8 bases; junction bases outside the gene matches: 13. The CDR3 runs to 15 residues. Germline values: CDR1 LNHDA, CDR2 SQIVND (reference sequence). The CDR3 reads CASSATRQGVGGYTF. The DNA of the CDR3 is TGTGCCAGTAGCGCTACCCGACAGGGGGTAGGAGGCTACACCTTC.

V is TRBV5-6 and J is TRBJ1-6; maybe TRBD1 (5 bases). The V gene's germline CDR1 is SGHDT and CDR2 YYEEEE. Trimming pared 3 bases from V and 8 bases from J, leaving 12 bases between. The CDR3 runs to 14 residues. Here the CDR3 DNA reads TGTGCCAGCAGCTCGCAGGGATTGGATTCACCCCTCCACTTT. Its protein product is CASSSQGLDSPLHF.

This clone appeared a single time. The chain is built from TRBV11-1 and TRBJ1-6; D remains ambiguous. Germline CDR1 SGHAT, CDR2 FQDESV (reference sequence). The CDR3 is 13 residues long. Trimming removed 5 bases from V and 14 bases from J, with 16 bases in between. CDR3 nucleotides: TGTGCCAGCAGCGTAAACTTTGGCGGGACCCTCCACTTT. Translating it yields CASSVNFGGTLHF.

The V call is TRBV11-3, the J call TRBJ2-3; D gene uncertain. V dropped 4 bases and J dropped 1 base, with 6 bases sitting between them. The CDR3 consists of 13 residues. CDR1 and CDR2 (germline): SGHNT, YENEEA. The CDR3 loop is CASSSSGTDTQYF. Written as DNA, the CDR3 is TGTGCCAGCAGCTCCTCGGGCACAGATACGCAGTATTTT.

The chain recombines TRBV29-1 with TRBJ2-3, with 7 nucleotides matching TRBD1. Germline V gene lookup returns CDR1 SQVTM and CDR2 ANQGSEA. J lost 2 bases, V lost 3 bases, and 8 bases had no gene match. The CDR3 has 15 residues. This CDR3 reads CSVDPGQTLTDTQYF. In DNA form, the CDR3 reads TGCAGCGTTGACCCGGGACAGACCCTCACAGATACGCAGTATTTT.

The chain combines TRBV18 with TRBJ1-4, with D maybe TRBD1 (5 bases). Germline assignment: CDR1 KGHSH and CDR2 LQKENI. Trimming stripped 4 bases from V and 5 bases from J, with 8 bases between. The length of the CDR3 is 13 residues. The DNA of the CDR3 is TGTGCCAGCTCACGGGGCGAGAATGAAAAACTGTTTTTT. As protein: CASSRGENEKLFF.

The chain recombines TRBV9 with TRBJ2-7; perhaps TRBD1 as D (6 bases). The germline CDR1 and CDR2 sequences are SGDLS and YYNGEE. V gave up 8 bases and J gave up 3 bases, with 30 bases separating them. The CDR3 is 18 amino acids. The chain's CDR3 is CARLTRLGPRGYHYEQYF. The CDR3 DNA follows: TGTGCCAGATTAACAAGGTTGGGGCCCAGGGGTTATCACTACGAGCAGTACTTC.

The chain carries TRBV7-2 and TRBJ2-7; no clear D gene. Trimming removed 6 bases at V and 0 bases at J, with 18 bases between. Germline lookup yields CDR1 SGHTA and CDR2 FQGNSA. There are 16 residues in the CDR3. The CDR3: CASSPTYDASSYEQYF. DNA for the CDR3: TGTGCCAGCAGTCCCACATATGACGCTAGCTCCTACGAGCAGTACTTC.

V usage is TRBV5-1 and J usage is TRBJ2-6; D assignment may be TRBD1 or TRBD2 (5 bases each). V was shortened by 0 bases and J by 0 bases, with 10 bases between the two germline ends. The CDR3 runs 17 residues. Looked up from germline, CDR1 is SGHRS and CDR2 is YFSETQ. CDR3 region: CASSLEGRSSGANVLTF. The CDR3 region has the DNA TGCGCCAGCAGCTTGGAGGGACGGAGCTCTGGGGCCAACGTCCTGACTTTC.

V and J are TRBV10-3 and TRBJ2-3; D remains unclear. Per the germline V gene, CDR1 is ENHRY and CDR2 is SYGVKD. V lost 8 bases and J lost 3, with 12 bases in between. This CDR3 has 13 amino acids. For the CDR3, the DNA is TGTGCCATCGCCCCCATGCATACAGATACGCAGTATTTT. Translated: CAIAPMHTDTQYF.

The CDR3 loop reads CASSGGLAGSPGYNEQFF. CDR3 sequence (DNA): TGTGCCAGCAGTGGGGGGCTAGCGGGGAGTCCGGGGTACAATGAGCAGTTCTTC. The rearrangement joins TRBV2 to TRBJ2-1, with 9 bases matching TRBD2. The CDR3 spans 18 residues. Trimming took 4 bases from V and 4 from J; bases not matched to a gene: 14. Germline loops: CDR1 SNHLY, CDR2 FYNNEI.

This clone was detected many times. This chain joins TRBV7-9 and TRBJ2-1; D is unresolved. Looked up from germline, CDR1 is SEHNR and CDR2 is FQNEAQ (reference sequence). There are 12 residues in the CDR3. The V and J ends lost 5 bases and 6 bases respectively, with 8 bases between them. This chain's CDR3 is CASSGDGNEQFF. In DNA form, the CDR3 reads TGTGCCAGCAGCGGAGACGGCAATGAGCAGTTCTTC.

In this sample, this clone turned up once. The chain has TRBV19 and TRBJ2-7; 11 bases fit TRBD1. J gave up 2 bases and V 5 bases, and 5 bases lay outside the gene matches. Germline assignment: CDR1 LNHDA and CDR2 SQIVND (reference sequence). The CDR3 length is 15 residues. The CDR3 region has the DNA TGTGCCAGTAGTCCTAGGGGACAGGGGGCCTACGAGCAGTACTTC. It is translated as CASSPRGQGAYEQYF. Together with reference TRBV19 and TRBJ2-7, the CDR3 gives the full variable domain: DGGITQSPKYLFRKEGQNVTLSCEQNLNHDAMYWYRQDPGQGLRLIYYSQIVNDFQKGDIAEGYSVSREKKESFPLTVTSAQKNPTAFYLCASSPRGQGAYEQYFGPGTRLTVT.

The chain has TRBV14 and TRBJ1-2; 10 bases match TRBD1. V lost 4 bases and J lost 8; bases outside the gene matches: 4. From germline, CDR1 is SGHDN and CDR2 FVKESK. The CDR3 extends over 13 amino acids. CDR3: CASSPGQGYGYTF. The CDR3 DNA sequence: TGTGCCAGCAGCCCGGGACAGGGGTACGGCTACACCTTC.

This clone has more than one count but fewer than ten. The chain recombines TRBV7-6 with TRBJ2-1; D ambiguous. Germline lookup yields CDR1 SGHVS and CDR2 FNYEAQ. CDR3 length: 13 residues. V was pared by 4 bases and J by 5 bases, with 9 bases between. The CDR3 bases are TGTGCCAGCAGCTCCGACGAGAACAATGAGCAGTTCTTC. This encodes CASSSDENNEQFF.

The chain couples TRBV30 to TRBJ2-1, with 9 bases fitting TRBD2. V lost 6 bases and J lost 5; bases outside the gene matches: 5. The V gene's germline CDR1 is GTSNPN and CDR2 SVGIG (reference sequence). This CDR3 has 13 amino acids. The CDR3 DNA sequence: TGTGCCTGCCGCCTAGCGGGAAACAATGAGCAGTTCTTC. Encoded protein: CACRLAGNNEQFF.

The J gene is TRBJ1-1, the V gene TRBV9; a weak D match, TRBD1 (5 bases). There are 14 residues in the CDR3. CDR1 is SGDLS, CDR2 YYNGEE, per germline. V lost 4 bases to trimming and J lost 1 base, with 11 bases between them. CDR3 nucleotides: TGTGCCAGCAGCCCGAGAGACAGGAACACTGAAGCTTTCTTT. Its translation: CASSPRDRNTEAFF.

The chain has TRBV19 and TRBJ1-5; D unclear. The CDR3 consists of 14 residues. With 3 bases removed from V and 0 bases from J, the gap between germline ends came to 6 bases. CDR1 and CDR2 from the germline V gene are LNHDA and SQIVND (reference sequence). The chain's CDR3 is CASSMSVSNQPQHF. The CDR3 region has the DNA TGTGCCAGTAGTATGTCAGTTAGCAATCAGCCCCAGCATTTT.

The rearrangement links TRBV28 to TRBJ1-2, with 9 nucleotides matching TRBD1. This CDR3 has 17 residues. With V trimmed by 3 bases and J by 6 bases, 14 bases remained unmatched. The germline CDR1 and CDR2 sequences are MDHEN and SYDVKM. CDR3 nucleotide sequence: TGTGCCAGCAGTTTCTGGACAGGGGAAGGATTGCGGCATGGCTACACCTTC. Residues: CASSFWTGEGLRHGYTF.

This chain uses TRBV19 with TRBJ2-2; 12 bases match TRBD1. CDR1 is LNHDA and CDR2 is SQIVND in the germline V gene (reference sequence). The V segment lost 7 bases and the J segment 2 bases; nucleotides outside the gene matches: 5. The CDR3 totals 16 residues. The CDR3 protein is CASTRDRGRNTGELFF. Written as DNA, the CDR3 is TGTGCCAGTACCCGGGACAGGGGGCGAAACACCGGGGAGCTGTTTTTT.